The rows below give T cell receptor beta chains drawn from one sample of a study of T cell responses to AZD1222 COVID-19 vaccine. This table comes from immunoSEQ multiplex PCR, and its TCRdb copy is limited to in-frame clones, with some not included. The profile shows over 120,000 clones, 75% to 90% of them singletons. The material sequenced was peripheral blood, taken on day 0 of AZD1222 vaccination. Receptor source: an adult in good health. CDR3s include the opening cysteine and the closing phenylalanine or tryptophan. A D gene is named only where the DNA matches it firmly. Clone size appears in some rows only: once, few, many, or a class for an expanded clone.

v_call	j_call	d_call	clone_size	cdr3_aa	cdr3_nt
TRBV11-2	TRBJ2-7	-	medium-sized	CASSFPPRYEQYF	TGTGCCAGCAGCTTCCCCCCAAGATACGAGCAGTACTTC
TRBV10-3	TRBJ2-2	-	-	CAIRDLLTGELFF	TGTGCCATCAGGGACCTATTAACCGGGGAGCTGTTTTTT
TRBV9	TRBJ2-3	-	-	CASSTFGDASTDTQYF	TGTGCCAGCAGCACCTTTGGAGATGCTAGCACAGATACGCAGTATTTT
TRBV5-1	TRBJ1-1	-	-	CASSFTPNTEAFF	TGCGCCAGCAGCTTCACCCCGAACACTGAAGCTTTCTTT
TRBV5-4	TRBJ2-3	TRBD1	-	CASSLRTGGRTSTDTQYF	TGTGCCAGCAGCTTGCGGACAGGGGGGCGGACTAGCACAGATACGCAGTATTTT
TRBV19	TRBJ1-1	TRBD1	-	CASSYRDRGPAFF	TGTGCCAGTAGTTACCGGGACAGGGGGCCGGCTTTCTTT
TRBV10-3	TRBJ1-3	TRBD1	-	CAIKMTGSGNTIYF	TGTGCCATCAAAATGACAGGGTCAGGAAACACCATATATTTT
TRBV14	TRBJ2-7	-	-	CASSQGFREQYF	TGTGCCAGCAGCCAAGGCTTCCGGGAGCAGTACTTC
TRBV29-1	TRBJ2-1	-	-	CSVGRLTAYNEQFF	TGCAGCGTTGGTCGATTGACAGCCTACAATGAGCAGTTCTTC
TRBV19	TRBJ1-1	-	-	CASSPWARDGAEAFF	TGTGCCAGTAGTCCCTGGGCCAGGGACGGCGCTGAAGCTTTCTTT
TRBV28	TRBJ1-2	TRBD1	-	CASTQPGGVGYTF	TGTGCCAGCACCCAACCAGGGGGCGTTGGCTACACCTTC
TRBV5-5	TRBJ1-5	-	-	CASSPEPSNQPQHF	TGTGCCAGCAGCCCCGAGCCTAGCAATCAGCCCCAGCATTTT
TRBV9	TRBJ2-3	TRBD2	-	CASSVATSGGPSDTQYF	TGTGCCAGCAGCGTCGCGACTAGCGGGGGCCCCTCAGATACGCAGTATTTT
TRBV18	TRBJ1-2	TRBD1	-	CASSPQGQGRIGYTF	TGTGCCAGCTCACCCCAGGGACAGGGAAGGATCGGCTACACCTTC
TRBV19	TRBJ2-7	TRBD2	-	CATMTSGVGPYEQYF	TGTGCCACCATGACTAGCGGGGTTGGGCCCTACGAGCAGTACTTC
TRBV7-9	TRBJ2-3	-	-	CASSSGPNTQYF	TGTGCCAGCAGCTCAGGACCAAATACGCAGTATTTT
TRBV6-6	TRBJ2-2	TRBD1	-	CASSLGQGFVTGELFF	TGTGCCAGCTCCTTAGGACAGGGTTTCGTCACCGGGGAGCTGTTTTTT
TRBV2	TRBJ2-5	TRBD2	-	CARRLKRGGVWETQYF	TGTGCCAGAAGACTAAAGCGGGGGGGCGTGTGGGAGACCCAGTACTTC
TRBV28	TRBJ1-1	-	few	CASARGGQDEAFF	TGTGCCAGCGCCCGCGGGGGGCAGGATGAAGCTTTCTTT
TRBV6-5	TRBJ2-7	-	-	CASSPGNYYEQYF	TGTGCCAGCAGCCCCGGGAACTACTACGAGCAGTACTTC
TRBV4-1	TRBJ2-7	TRBD2	-	CASSQDRSSGSYEQYF	TGCGCCAGCAGCCAAGATCGGAGTAGCGGGAGCTACGAGCAGTACTTC
TRBV4-1	TRBJ1-2	-	-	CASSQTPDSGDYGYTF	TGCGCCAGCAGCCAAACCCCGGACAGCGGGGACTATGGCTACACCTTC
TRBV7-8	TRBJ1-5	-	-	CASSLVGGNQPQHF	TGTGCCAGCAGCTTAGTAGGTGGCAATCAGCCCCAGCATTTT
TRBV4-1	TRBJ1-4	-	once	CASSQVGMNEKLFF	TGCGCCAGCAGCCAAGTAGGGATGAATGAAAAACTGTTTTTT
TRBV2	TRBJ1-1	-	-	CARGKAEKNTEAFF	TGTGCCAGGGGGAAGGCAGAGAAGAACACTGAAGCTTTCTTT
TRBV5-4	TRBJ2-1	-	-	CASSLPRNEQFF	TGTGCCAGCAGCCTCCCGCGGAATGAGCAGTTCTTC
TRBV6-6	TRBJ1-5	-	-	CASSPFPSSGYSNQPQHF	TGTGCCAGCAGTCCGTTCCCCTCGAGCGGGTATAGCAATCAGCCCCAGCATTTT
TRBV7-9	TRBJ1-5	TRBD1	-	CASSQGQTSNQPQHF	TGTGCCAGCAGCCAGGGACAGACTAGCAATCAGCCCCAGCATTTT
TRBV12-5	TRBJ2-3	-	-	CASGLSTSTDTQYF	TGTGCTAGTGGTTTGTCAACTAGCACAGATACGCAGTATTTT
TRBV19	TRBJ1-2	-	-	CASSISTEGWKSTF	TGTGCCAGTAGTATCTCGACAGAAGGTTGGAAGTCCACCTTC
TRBV19	TRBJ2-3	TRBD2	-	CASSMSSGRTDTQYF	TGTGCCAGTAGTATGAGCAGCGGGAGGACAGATACGCAGTATTTT
TRBV6-5	TRBJ1-5	-	-	CASRFGDQPQHF	TGTGCCAGCAGGTTTGGAGACCAGCCCCAGCATTTT
TRBV1	TRBJ2-7	-	-	CTSSQEMWTSGVEQYF	TGCACCAGCAGCCAAGAAATGTGGACTAGCGGAGTCGAGCAGTACTTC